Here is one TCR beta chain with its context. Its antigen is still unknown. These data come from a study of OX40 agonist ivuxolimab in advanced cancers. Assay used: immunoSEQ multiplex PCR; TCRdb lists only in-frame clones, some missing. This repertoire shows over 30,000 clones, about 88% found once; its top ten account for roughly 4%. CDR1 is SEHNR and CDR2 is FQNEAQ in the germline V gene (reference sequence). The V and J ends lost 5 bases and 7 bases, in that order; junction bases with no gene match: 10. The CDR3 contains 14 residues. Study-level results: Researchers report that CD8+ T cells had, on average, more expanded clones than CD4+.

This specimen consisted of CD4+ or CD8+ T cells sorted from blood, obtained in a trial of the OX40 agonist ivuxolimab. V gene TRBV7-9 combines with J gene TRBJ1-2; TRBD1 matches 7 bases. The receptor comes from an adult with an advanced solid tumor such as melanoma, head and neck, liver or kidney cancer. The CDR3 coding sequence is TGTGCCAGCAGCATGGTCACAGGGGAGGGTGGCTACACCTTC. It codes for CASSMVTGEGGYTF.